This TCR beta chain appears in the sequencing data of a study of spatial heterogeneity in lung cancer. Background on the study: Detection of beta-chain sequences consistently exceeded that of alpha-chain sequences.

Time point here: blood at routine non-recurrence follow-up after resection. Whole RNA was taken from tumor, nontumor lung or frozen PBMC; it was then sequenced unsorted. TCRdb used MiXCR to reprocess the 5' RACE reads, holding one entry per CDR3 protein. The sample lists 330 or so distinct CDR3 sequences, 25% to 35% occurring once. This CDR3 contains 16 residues. Germline V CDR1 and CDR2: LGHNA, YNFKEQ. V lost 0 bases and J lost 5, with 14 bases in between. For this clonotype: Within a library made for alpha chains, this beta chain is off target, and its count is uninformative.

The specimen comprised PBMCs, sampled at follow-up. This sequence joins TRBV4-2 and TRBJ2-1, with TRBD1 as a possible D gene (6 bases). The receptor was isolated from a male donor with early-stage non-small cell lung cancer. CDR3 residues: CASSQDGQGINNEQFF. The CDR3 DNA is TGTGCCAGCAGCCAAGACGGGCAGGGGATAAACAATGAGCAGTTCTTC.